These 25 T cell receptor beta chains originate from one sample sequenced in a study of blood T cell repertoires in COVID-19. Assay: immunoSEQ multiplex PCR; the TCRdb copy retains only in-frame clones and omits some. There are 250,000 to 350,000 clones in the sample; approximately 89% occur only once, and 7.8% lies in the top ten. Sequencing was performed on peripheral blood. The receptor source for this set is a woman aged 45 to 65 who had recovered from COVID-19.

The V call is TRBV4-3, the J call TRBJ1-2; 7 bases map to TRBD1. Losses at the gene ends were 0 bases for V and 5 bases for J; bases not matched to a gene: 9. Germline V lookup: CDR1 LGHNA, CDR2 YSLEER. The CDR3 extends over 16 amino acids. The CDR3 region is CASSQDGYRGNYGYTF. The CDR3 DNA sequence: TGCGCCAGCAGCCAAGATGGGTACAGGGGTAATTATGGCTACACCTTC.

The chain carries TRBV10-3 and TRBJ2-3; 7 nucleotides match TRBD1. V was pared by 8 bases and J by 2 bases, with 4 bases of the junction left unmatched. Germline values: CDR1 ENHRY, CDR2 SYGVKD. The CDR3 runs to 13 residues. The CDR3 protein is CAIEGANTDTQYF. In DNA, the CDR3 is TGTGCCATCGAGGGGGCCAACACAGATACGCAGTATTTT.

V usage is TRBV12-3 or TRBV12-4 and J usage is TRBJ1-5; 7 positions agree with TRBD1. The CDR3 is 13 residues long. The V gene end was trimmed by 4 bases and the J gene end by 12 bases; junction bases not matched to a gene: 9. The CDR3 DNA reads as TGTGCCAGCAGTTCCTCCGACAGGGATCTCCAGCATTTT. Its protein is CASSSSDRDLQHF.

The V gene is TRBV5-1, the J gene TRBJ1-2; 9 nucleotides match TRBD1. This CDR3 region has 16 residues. Per germline, CDR1 SGHRS and CDR2 YFSETQ. V gave up 0 bases and J gave up 2 bases; unmatched junction bases: 5. The CDR3 region has the DNA TGCGCCAGCAGCTTGGCCTCTGGACAGGGGAACTATGGCTACACCTTC. This sequence encodes CASSLASGQGNYGYTF. The variable domain in full, completed from reference TRBV5-1 and TRBJ1-2, reads KAGVTQTPRYLIKTRGQQVTLSCSPISGHRSVSWYQQTPGQGLQFLFEYFSETQRNKGNFPGRFSGRQFSNSRSEMNVSTLELGDSALYLCASSLASGQGNYGYTFGSGTRLTVV.

This chain uses TRBV28 with TRBJ1-6; no clear D gene. The V end was cut by 3 bases, the J end by 7 bases, with 13 bases between. The CDR3 is 15 residues long. Germline CDR1 is MDHEN and CDR2 is SYDVKM. DNA of the CDR3: TGTGCCAGCAGTTTCCCGCTCACAGTGAATTCACCCCTCCACTTT. This codes for CASSFPLTVNSPLHF.

The CDR3 region is CAWSLEGVRLRTQYF. The CDR3 nucleotides are TGTGCCTGGAGTTTAGAGGGAGTCAGGCTGCGGACCCAGTACTTC. This rearrangement joins TRBV30 to TRBJ2-5; D is possibly TRBD2 (5 bases). Germline V gives CDR1 GTSNPN, CDR2 SVGIG (reference sequence). With 2 bases removed from V and 7 bases from J, the gap between germline ends came to 20 bases. This CDR3 has 15 amino acids.

The J gene is TRBJ2-3, the V gene TRBV5-4; D not certain. The V end was cut by 3 bases, the J end by 2 bases, with 4 bases between. Per germline, CDR1 SGHNT and CDR2 YYREEE (reference sequence). The CDR3 contains 12 residues. CDR3 sequence (DNA): TGTGCCAGCAGCTCTAACACAGATACGCAGTATTTT. Residues: CASSSNTDTQYF.

DNA of the CDR3: TGCGCCAGCAGTGAGACATACAGGGTCGGGGCTGGCTACACCTTC. It is translated as CASSETYRVGAGYTF. This chain connects TRBV10-2 to TRBJ1-2; tentatively, D is TRBD1 (6 bases). This CDR3 has 15 amino acids. Trimming shortened V by 2 bases and J by 7 bases, and 17 bases separated the two germline ends. The V gene's germline CDR1 is WSHSY and CDR2 SAAADI.

V gene TRBV18 combines with J gene TRBJ1-4; 7 bases align to TRBD1. Trimming removed 3 bases from V and 2 bases from J; junction bases left unmatched: 6. CDR3 length equals 16 residues. CDR1 and CDR2 (germline): KGHSH, LQKENI. The CDR3 spells CASSPTGGQTNEKLFF. In nucleotides, the CDR3 is TGTGCCAGCTCACCCACCGGGGGACAGACTAATGAAAAACTGTTTTTT.

This chain joins TRBV28 and TRBJ2-7; no firm D call. The CDR3 totals 12 residues. The V end was cut by 7 bases, the J end by 3 bases, with 10 bases between. CDR1 and CDR2 from the germline V gene are MDHEN and SYDVKM. CDR3 in DNA: TGTGCCAGCACCAGCCCGGGCTACGAGCAGTACTTC. This codes for CASTSPGYEQYF.

V and J are TRBV9 and TRBJ1-2, with TRBD1 as a possible D gene (5 bases). Trimming shortened V by 2 bases and J by 2 bases, and 16 bases separated the two germline ends. Looked up from germline, CDR1 is SGDLS and CDR2 is YYNGEE. There are 16 residues in the CDR3. CDR3: CASSVSVGEENYGYTF. CDR3 DNA: TGTGCCAGCAGCGTCTCAGTGGGGGAGGAAAACTATGGCTACACCTTC.

This chain connects TRBV3-1 (or the pseudogene TRBV3-2) to TRBJ2-5, with 8 bases that match TRBD1. Germline values: CDR1 LGHDT, CDR2 YNNKEL (reference sequence). The CDR3 totals 12 residues. V lost 9 bases to trimming and J lost 3 bases; unmatched junction nucleotides: 3. CDR3 sequence (DNA): TGTGCCAGGATACAGGGGGAAGAGACCCAGTACTTC. It specifies CARIQGEETQYF.

This chain uses TRBV7-2 with TRBJ1-2; D is perhaps TRBD1 (6 bases). The CDR3 covers 16 residues. The V gene lost 2 bases and the J gene lost 4 bases, with 17 bases spanning the gap. CDR1 and CDR2 (germline): SGHTA, FQGNSA. The CDR3 here is CASSLLRGGAGYGYTF. The CDR3, as DNA: TGTGCCAGCAGCTTACTTCGGGGGGGCGCGGGCTATGGCTACACCTTC. Full variable domain (missing parts from reference TRBV7-2 and TRBJ1-2): GAGVSQSPSNKVTEKGKDVELRCDPISGHTALYWYRQSLGQGLEFLIYFQGNSAPDKSGLPSDRFSAERTGGSVSTLTIQRTQQEDSAVYLCASSLLRGGAGYGYTFGSGTRLTVV.

V usage is TRBV10-3 and J usage is TRBJ1-5; 7 bases match TRBD1. Trimming at V came to 6 bases and at J to 0 bases, leaving 5 bases not matched to a gene. This CDR3 has 15 amino acids. The V gene's germline CDR1 is ENHRY and CDR2 SYGVKD. The CDR3 DNA is TGTGCCATCAGGGAGGGACAGAATAGCAATCAGCCCCAGCATTTT. As protein: CAIREGQNSNQPQHF.

The J gene is TRBJ2-2, the V gene TRBV7-8; 10 positions agree with TRBD1. Germline V gene lookup returns CDR1 SGHVS and CDR2 FQNEAQ. The CDR3 length is 16 residues. The V and J ends lost 5 bases and 2 bases, in that order; junction bases with no gene match: 5. CDR3 amino acids: CASSARQGANTGELFF. CDR3 DNA sequence: TGTGCCAGCAGCGCCCGACAGGGGGCTAACACCGGGGAGCTGTTTTTT.

Notes on this clone: This sample includes further DNA sequences coding for the same CDR3. The J gene is TRBJ2-2, the V gene TRBV4-2; tentatively, D is TRBD1 (5 bases). Per the germline V gene, CDR1 is LGHNA and CDR2 is YNFKEQ. V was trimmed by 0 bases and J by 5 bases, leaving 13 bases between them. The CDR3 totals 16 residues. The CDR3 coding sequence is TGTGCCAGCAGCCAAGATTCGGGCAGGGTAACCGGGGAGCTGTTTTTT. This translates into CASSQDSGRVTGELFF.

This chain joins TRBV29-1 and TRBJ2-6, with D unclear. The CDR3 sequence is 16 residues long. Between the trimmed V and J ends, which lost 0 bases and 0 bases, there was a span of 9 bases. Germline assignment: CDR1 SQVTM and CDR2 ANQGSEA. CDR3 loop: CSVEDSPRSGANVLTF. CDR3 DNA: TGCAGCGTTGAAGATTCTCCCCGCTCTGGGGCCAACGTCCTGACTTTC. The full variable domain, completed using reference TRBV29-1 and TRBJ2-6, is SAVISQKPSRDICQRGTSLTIQCQVDSQVTMMFWYRQQPGQSLTLIATANQGSEATYESGFVIDKFPISRPNLTFSTLTVSNMSPEDSSIYLCSVEDSPRSGANVLTFGAGSRLTVL.

The V and J genes are TRBV5-4 and TRBJ1-2, with 7 bases matching TRBD1. V gave up 0 bases and J gave up 5 bases; unmatched junction bases: 4. The CDR3 is made up of 14 amino acids. Per the germline V gene, CDR1 is SGHNT and CDR2 is YYREEE (reference sequence). The CDR3 sequence is CASSLAGTVYGYTF. The CDR3 nucleotides are TGTGCCAGCAGCTTGGCCGGGACAGTTTATGGCTACACCTTC.

The V and J genes are TRBV2 and TRBJ1-2, with TRBD1 identical over 10 bases. This CDR3 is built from 15 residues. In germline, CDR1 is SNHLY, CDR2 FYNNEI. Trimming took 5 bases from V and 6 from J; bases not matched to a gene: 9. The CDR3 sequence is CASSTGTGVRDGYTF. The CDR3 DNA is TGTGCCAGCAGTACCGGGACAGGGGTGAGAGATGGCTACACCTTC.

Only one count was recorded for this clone. The chain recombines TRBV5-5 with TRBJ2-5; the D gene is possibly TRBD2 (6 bases). Germline V gene lookup returns CDR1 SGHKS and CDR2 YYEKEE (reference sequence). This CDR3 contains 15 residues. V lost 4 bases and J lost 1, with 14 bases in between. CDR3 sequence: CASSRTGLVQETQYF. Here the CDR3 DNA reads TGTGCCAGCAGCCGTACGGGACTGGTCCAAGAGACCCAGTACTTC.

The V gene is TRBV19, the J gene TRBJ2-3; no clear D gene. V was clipped by 7 bases and J by 0 bases, with 17 bases between them. The CDR3 has 16 residues. Germline CDR1 is LNHDA and CDR2 is SQIVND (reference sequence). In DNA form, the CDR3 reads TGTGCCAGTACCGATGTCGCGGATACTAGCACAGATACGCAGTATTTT. It is translated as CASTDVADTSTDTQYF.

The V gene is TRBV20-1, the J gene TRBJ2-1; weak D call: TRBD2 (6 bases). The V end lost 3 bases, the J end lost 2 bases, and 11 bases lay between the germline ends. The germline V gene encodes CDR1 DFQATT and CDR2 SNEGSKA (reference sequence). The CDR3 covers 14 residues. The CDR3 loop is CSASGGIAYNEQFF. CDR3 nucleotide sequence: TGCAGTGCTAGTGGCGGGATAGCCTACAATGAGCAGTTCTTC.

The chain has TRBV19 and TRBJ2-6; the match to TRBD1 covers 9 bases. Looked up from germline, CDR1 is LNHDA and CDR2 is SQIVND (reference sequence). CDR3 length: 18 amino acids. The J segment lost 0 bases and the V segment lost 4 bases, leaving 7 bases of the junction unmatched. In DNA form, the CDR3 reads TGTGCCAGTAGTAACCGGGACAGGGCGACCTCTGGGGCCAACGTCCTGACTTTC. It is translated as CASSNRDRATSGANVLTF.

This chain uses TRBV11-3 with TRBJ2-2, with 8 bases aligning to TRBD2. V shed 4 bases and J 2 bases; nucleotides not matched to a gene: 6. Germline V gives CDR1 SGHNT, CDR2 YENEEA. This CDR3 has 16 residues. CDR3: CASSSPRGGNTGELFF. The CDR3 region has the DNA TGTGCCAGCAGCTCCCCACGGGGGGGTAACACCGGGGAGCTGTTTTTT.

The chain carries TRBV28 and TRBJ1-5; D might be TRBD1 (5 bases). Germline lookup yields CDR1 MDHEN and CDR2 SYDVKM. CDR3 length equals 15 residues. V was cut by 6 bases and J by 3 bases, with 15 bases left in between. The CDR3 region has the DNA TGTGCCAGCAGGTGGGGAGGGGAGGTCAATCAGCCCCAGCATTTT. This sequence encodes CASRWGGEVNQPQHF.